This T cell receptor beta chain originates from a study of CD8 T cells in ankylosing spondylitis. Study findings and constraints: Blood from ankylosing spondylitis patients appeared to carry a characteristic roughly 8-variant TCR beta motif. It was reported that disease-linked clones were significantly enriched in matched ankylosing spondylitis synovial fluid. Before this, some motif variants had been reported in reactive arthritis synovial fluid and blood.

CDR3 length equals 18 residues. V lost 6 bases to trimming and J lost 2 bases; unmatched junction nucleotides: 17. CDR1 SQVTM and CDR2 ANQGSEA come from the germline V gene. Concerning this clonotype: Its antigen is not identified.

Each TCR beta library was made by quantitative 5'-RACE that incorporated molecular barcodes. TCRdb itself ran the 5' RACE reads through MiXCR, one entry per CDR3 protein. The table includes about 540,000 distinct CDR3 sequences, 9.5% to 15% detected once. The TCR sequence derives from a male donor with ankylosing spondylitis. Sequenced: blood, either unsorted or a sorted T cell fraction (not recorded which). The gene calls are TRBV29-1 and TRBJ2-3, with TRBD2 identical over 10 bases. CDR3 protein: CSVASLAGVDGNTDTQYF. The CDR3 nucleotides are TGCAGCGTGGCCAGCCTAGCGGGAGTTGATGGTAACACAGATACGCAGTATTTT.